This is a list of T cell receptor beta chains from one sample in a study of cytomegalovirus exposure and HLA in healthy donors. TCRdb's table, derived via immunoSEQ multiplex PCR, lists solely in-frame clones and lacks some. The sample contains under 150,000 clones, about three quarters of which appear only once. The sample taken for sequencing was PBMCs. The receptors were gathered from a woman between 40 and 50 years old in good health and CMV-seronegative. Both conserved end residues are part of each CDR3. Fields, in order: D gene, J gene, V gene, clone size, CDR3 DNA, CDR3 protein. A D gene is named only where the DNA matches it firmly. Clone size is stated in some rows and not others, as once, few, many or a class when expanded.

d_call: TRBD1
j_call: TRBJ2-3
v_call: TRBV7-6
clone_size: .
cdr3_nt: TGTGCCAGCAGCTTATCTCCGGGACAGGGGGGAAAATATACGCAGTATTTT
cdr3_aa: CASSLSPGQGGKYTQYF

d_call: TRBD2
j_call: TRBJ2-2
v_call: TRBV11-2
clone_size: .
cdr3_nt: TGTGCCAGCAGCTCCTGGACTAGCCGGGTCGGCGGGGAGCTGTTTTTT
cdr3_aa: CASSSWTSRVGGELFF

d_call: TRBD2
j_call: TRBJ2-7
v_call: TRBV13
clone_size: .
cdr3_nt: TGTGCCAGCAGCTCAACCGCAGCGGGGGGTGAAAACGAGCAGTACTTC
cdr3_aa: CASSSTAAGGENEQYF

d_call: TRBD2
j_call: TRBJ2-2
v_call: TRBV11-3
clone_size: .
cdr3_nt: TGTGCCAGCAGTCCTAGCGGGGGGAACACCGGGGAGCTGTTTTTT
cdr3_aa: CASSPSGGNTGELFF

d_call: .
j_call: TRBJ1-4
v_call: TRBV5-4
clone_size: .
cdr3_nt: TGTGCCAGCAGCTTAGACAGTCCAACTAATGAAAAACTGTTTTTT
cdr3_aa: CASSLDSPTNEKLFF

d_call: TRBD1
j_call: TRBJ1-2
v_call: TRBV5-4
clone_size: .
cdr3_nt: TGTGCCAGCAGCTCCCGGGACAGGGCCTATGGCTACACCTTC
cdr3_aa: CASSSRDRAYGYTF

d_call: .
j_call: TRBJ2-2
v_call: TRBV7-9
clone_size: .
cdr3_nt: TGTGCCAGCAGACCGGACACGAACACCGGGGAGCTGTTTTTT
cdr3_aa: CASRPDTNTGELFF

d_call: TRBD1
j_call: TRBJ1-2
v_call: TRBV19
clone_size: .
cdr3_nt: TGTGCCAGTCGCGTGGGGGGCAGGGGGGACTATGGCTACACCTTC
cdr3_aa: CASRVGGRGDYGYTF

d_call: .
j_call: TRBJ2-2
v_call: TRBV29-1
clone_size: .
cdr3_nt: TGCAGCGTTTTAAACACCGGGGAGCTGTTTTTT
cdr3_aa: CSVLNTGELFF

d_call: .
j_call: TRBJ1-1
v_call: TRBV6-6
clone_size: few
cdr3_nt: TGTGCCAGCAGTTACGTCGGGGAAACTGAAGCTTTCTTT
cdr3_aa: CASSYVGETEAFF

d_call: TRBD1
j_call: TRBJ1-4
v_call: TRBV25-1
clone_size: once
cdr3_nt: TGTGCCAGCAGTGAAGGAGTTGGGGACAGGGATGGGGAAAAACTGTTTTTT
cdr3_aa: CASSEGVGDRDGEKLFF

d_call: TRBD1
j_call: TRBJ1-1
v_call: TRBV29-1
clone_size: .
cdr3_nt: TGCCGGGGACAGGGGCAATCGAACACTGAAGCTTTCTTT
cdr3_aa: CRGQGQSNTEAFF

d_call: .
j_call: TRBJ1-2
v_call: TRBV10-3
clone_size: few
cdr3_nt: TGTGCCATCAGGGGTGGGCATGGCTATGGCTACACCTTC
cdr3_aa: CAIRGGHGYGYTF

d_call: TRBD2
j_call: TRBJ2-2
v_call: TRBV10-3
clone_size: .
cdr3_nt: TGTGCCATCAGTGAGGGACTAGCGGGGGTGAACACCGGGGAGCTGTTTTTT
cdr3_aa: CAISEGLAGVNTGELFF

d_call: TRBD2
j_call: TRBJ2-1
v_call: TRBV27
clone_size: .
cdr3_nt: TGTGCCAGCAGCCCCCGGGAGGTGCTGGCATCCTACAATGAGCAGTTCTTC
cdr3_aa: CASSPREVLASYNEQFF

d_call: .
j_call: TRBJ2-3
v_call: TRBV9
clone_size: .
cdr3_nt: TGTGCCAGCAGCGTAGCCGGGGGGCTAGGTAGCACAGATACGCAGTATTTT
cdr3_aa: CASSVAGGLGSTDTQYF

d_call: .
j_call: TRBJ1-2
v_call: TRBV6-5
clone_size: .
cdr3_nt: TGTGCCAGCAGACATGGACAGAGCTATGGCTACACCTTC
cdr3_aa: CASRHGQSYGYTF

d_call: TRBD2
j_call: TRBJ2-1
v_call: TRBV5-1
clone_size: .
cdr3_nt: TGCGCCAGCAGTCGGTCCCTAGCGGGGGGCCTCAATGAGCAGTTCTTC
cdr3_aa: CASSRSLAGGLNEQFF

d_call: TRBD1
j_call: TRBJ1-6
v_call: TRBV19
clone_size: .
cdr3_nt: TGTGCCAGTAGTAGTGGAGACAGGGGGAATAATTCACCCCTCCACTTT
cdr3_aa: CASSSGDRGNNSPLHF

d_call: TRBD1
j_call: TRBJ1-2
v_call: TRBV6-1
clone_size: .
cdr3_nt: TGTGCCAGCCGCGGGACAGTCTCTAACTATGGCTACACCTTC
cdr3_aa: CASRGTVSNYGYTF

d_call: TRBD1
j_call: TRBJ2-6
v_call: TRBV4-2
clone_size: many
cdr3_nt: TGTGCCAGCAGCCAAGGGACAGGTGGGGCCAACGTCCTGACTTTC
cdr3_aa: CASSQGTGGANVLTF

d_call: .
j_call: TRBJ1-1
v_call: TRBV5-1
clone_size: few
cdr3_nt: TGCGCCAGCAGCGTCTCGAACTCGGGGGACACTGAAGCTTTCTTT
cdr3_aa: CASSVSNSGDTEAFF

d_call: .
j_call: TRBJ2-5
v_call: TRBV9
clone_size: .
cdr3_nt: TGTGCCAGCAGCGTAGGGCCGCTGCGGGAGACCCAGTACTTC
cdr3_aa: CASSVGPLRETQYF

d_call: .
j_call: TRBJ2-3
v_call: TRBV13
clone_size: .
cdr3_nt: TGTGCCAGCAGCCCAGGCCCGGGAGCAGACCGATTCCTTTTCACAGATACGCAGTATTTT
cdr3_aa: CASSPGPGADRFLFTDTQYF

d_call: .
j_call: TRBJ2-7
v_call: TRBV5-1
clone_size: .
cdr3_nt: TGCGCCAGCAGCCTAGAGTCGTACTACGAGCAGTACTTC
cdr3_aa: CASSLESYYEQYF

d_call: TRBD2
j_call: TRBJ2-1
v_call: TRBV20-1
clone_size: .
cdr3_nt: TGCAGTGTTAGCGGGAATGAGCAGTTCTTC
cdr3_aa: CSVSGNEQFF

d_call: .
j_call: TRBJ2-7
v_call: TRBV10-2
clone_size: once
cdr3_nt: TGCGCCAGCTGCCTAAATCCCGGAGACCCCCTTTCGGACGAGCAGTACTTC
cdr3_aa: CASCLNPGDPLSDEQYF

d_call: TRBD2
j_call: TRBJ2-2
v_call: TRBV29-1
clone_size: .
cdr3_nt: TGCAGCACATTAGCGGGGGCGAACACCGGGGAGCTGTTTTTT
cdr3_aa: CSTLAGANTGELFF

d_call: .
j_call: TRBJ1-1
v_call: TRBV27
clone_size: .
cdr3_nt: TGTGCCAGCAGAACGGGGGGGGACACTGAAGCTTTCTTT
cdr3_aa: CASRTGGDTEAFF

d_call: TRBD1
j_call: TRBJ1-1
v_call: TRBV5-4
clone_size: .
cdr3_nt: TGTGCCAGCAGCCCCGGACAGGCCTCAAACACTGAAGCTTTCTTT
cdr3_aa: CASSPGQASNTEAFF

d_call: .
j_call: TRBJ1-2
v_call: TRBV5-6
clone_size: .
cdr3_nt: TGTGCCAGCAGCTTGGAGGGGTTAAACTATGGCTACACCTTC
cdr3_aa: CASSLEGLNYGYTF

d_call: .
j_call: TRBJ2-5
v_call: TRBV5-1
clone_size: .
cdr3_nt: TGCGCCAGCAGGCTAGGGTGGCAGGGAAGCCGTCGGGAGACCCAGTACTTC
cdr3_aa: CASRLGWQGSRRETQYF

d_call: TRBD2
j_call: TRBJ2-1
v_call: TRBV7-2
clone_size: .
cdr3_nt: TGTGCCAGCAGCTCTCCGGGACTAGCTGACAATGAGCAGTTCTTC
cdr3_aa: CASSSPGLADNEQFF

d_call: .
j_call: TRBJ1-1
v_call: TRBV6-5
clone_size: many
cdr3_nt: TGTGCCAGCACCCGACAGGACACTCCGAACACTGAAGCTTTCTTT
cdr3_aa: CASTRQDTPNTEAFF

d_call: TRBD1
j_call: TRBJ1-4
v_call: TRBV6-5
clone_size: .
cdr3_nt: TGTGCCAGCAATCCAACAGGGGCAACTAATGAAAAACTGTTTTTT
cdr3_aa: CASNPTGATNEKLFF

d_call: TRBD1
j_call: TRBJ1-1
v_call: TRBV2
clone_size: .
cdr3_nt: TGTGCCAGCAGTCCGACAGGGTTTCGCGTGAACACTGAAGCTTTCTTT
cdr3_aa: CASSPTGFRVNTEAFF

d_call: TRBD2
j_call: TRBJ2-1
v_call: TRBV2
clone_size: .
cdr3_nt: TGTGCCAGCAGGGTAGGACTAGCGGGGGGAGAGCAGTTCTTC
cdr3_aa: CASRVGLAGGEQFF

d_call: TRBD1
j_call: TRBJ1-5
v_call: TRBV27
clone_size: .
cdr3_nt: TGTGCCAGCAGGAAAACAGGGGCCGGCAATCAGCCCCAGCATTTT
cdr3_aa: CASRKTGAGNQPQHF

d_call: TRBD2
j_call: TRBJ2-5
v_call: TRBV2
clone_size: .
cdr3_nt: TGTGCCAGCAGTGTCCTCCCTAGCGGGGGCGGTGAGACCCAGTACTTC
cdr3_aa: CASSVLPSGGGETQYF

d_call: TRBD1
j_call: TRBJ1-1
v_call: TRBV5-1
clone_size: .
cdr3_nt: TGCGCCAGCAGTTACCAAGGGGGCGCGGGCACTGAAGCTTTCTTT
cdr3_aa: CASSYQGGAGTEAFF

d_call: .
j_call: TRBJ1-1
v_call: TRBV14
clone_size: few
cdr3_nt: TGTGCCAGCAGCCGCCGGGGTTTAGGTGAAGCTTTCTTT
cdr3_aa: CASSRRGLGEAFF

d_call: .
j_call: TRBJ1-1
v_call: TRBV6-5
clone_size: few
cdr3_nt: TGTGCCACAAAGCGGAAGGAATATAACACTGAAGCTTTCTTT
cdr3_aa: CATKRKEYNTEAFF

d_call: TRBD2
j_call: TRBJ2-1
v_call: TRBV11-2
clone_size: .
cdr3_nt: TGTGCCAGCAGCTGGGGACTAGCGGGGGGCTACAATGAGCAGTTCTTC
cdr3_aa: CASSWGLAGGYNEQFF

d_call: TRBD2
j_call: TRBJ2-1
v_call: TRBV6-1
clone_size: few
cdr3_nt: TGTGCCAGCAGTGCCTTAGCGGGGGGGCAAGTCTACAATGAGCAGTTCTTC
cdr3_aa: CASSALAGGQVYNEQFF

d_call: TRBD2
j_call: TRBJ2-1
v_call: TRBV28
clone_size: .
cdr3_nt: TGTGCCAGCAGTTCGTGGGGGGGAGACAATGAGCAGTTCTTC
cdr3_aa: CASSSWGGDNEQFF

d_call: .
j_call: TRBJ2-3
v_call: TRBV7-9
clone_size: .
cdr3_nt: TGTGCCAGCAGCCCCCAGGACTTCACAGATACGCAGTATTTT
cdr3_aa: CASSPQDFTDTQYF

d_call: TRBD1
j_call: TRBJ1-2
v_call: TRBV5-1
clone_size: .
cdr3_nt: TGCGCCAGCAGCGAGGGACAGGGAGTTCTTAGTGGCTACACCTTC
cdr3_aa: CASSEGQGVLSGYTF

d_call: .
j_call: TRBJ2-6
v_call: TRBV11-2
clone_size: .
cdr3_nt: TGTGCCAGCAGCTTAGATACTGGGGCCAACGTCCTGACTTTC
cdr3_aa: CASSLDTGANVLTF

d_call: TRBD1
j_call: TRBJ1-1
v_call: TRBV6-5
clone_size: once
cdr3_nt: TGTGCCAGCAGTTACTCTGGACAGGGGCAAGCTTTCTTT
cdr3_aa: CASSYSGQGQAFF

d_call: TRBD1
j_call: TRBJ1-1
v_call: TRBV7-9
clone_size: .
cdr3_nt: TGTGCCAGCAGCTTAGCCCTGCAAGGACAGGGAATGAACACTGAAGCTTTCTTT
cdr3_aa: CASSLALQGQGMNTEAFF

d_call: TRBD1
j_call: TRBJ2-7
v_call: TRBV4-1
clone_size: few
cdr3_nt: TGCGCCAGCAGCCCTCGGGACAGCCCTTCCTACGAGCAGTACTTC
cdr3_aa: CASSPRDSPSYEQYF

d_call: .
j_call: TRBJ1-5
v_call: TRBV15
clone_size: few
cdr3_nt: TGTGCCACCAGCGTCACAGGTCAGCCCCAGCATTTT
cdr3_aa: CATSVTGQPQHF

d_call: .
j_call: TRBJ2-1
v_call: TRBV4-2
clone_size: .
cdr3_nt: TGTGCCAGCACTATATCGATAGGACGGGGTGTCAATGAGCAGTTCTTC
cdr3_aa: CASTISIGRGVNEQFF